This T cell receptor beta chain was captured in a study of blood T cell repertoires in COVID-19. Overall study context: Sites in the United States, Italy and Spain provided acute and convalescent COVID-19 samples. PBMCs, B-cell-depleted T cells, or T cells provided the cDNA or gDNA that made up the material.

The CDR3 length is 13 residues. The germline V gene has CDR1 MGHDK and CDR2 SYGVNS. V shed 4 bases and J shed 1 base, with 8 bases lying between them. Per the study methods: Amplifying reference gene primers gave estimates of nucleated cell counts. The data were produced by immunoSEQ multiplex PCR, yet TCRdb's version contains in-frame clones alone and is incomplete. The V and J calls and the clone size are those of that table, but D and trimming were determined from the DNA. The profile shows fewer than 300,000 clones, about 85% of them singletons. Sequenced input: peripheral blood. The origin of this receptor is a human donor in a cohort sampled during active COVID-19. The chain couples TRBV25-1 to TRBJ2-7; no clear D gene. The CDR3 DNA sequence: TGTGCCAGCAGTGTTTCCCTTTCCTACGAGCAGTACTTC. Its protein is CASSVSLSYEQYF.